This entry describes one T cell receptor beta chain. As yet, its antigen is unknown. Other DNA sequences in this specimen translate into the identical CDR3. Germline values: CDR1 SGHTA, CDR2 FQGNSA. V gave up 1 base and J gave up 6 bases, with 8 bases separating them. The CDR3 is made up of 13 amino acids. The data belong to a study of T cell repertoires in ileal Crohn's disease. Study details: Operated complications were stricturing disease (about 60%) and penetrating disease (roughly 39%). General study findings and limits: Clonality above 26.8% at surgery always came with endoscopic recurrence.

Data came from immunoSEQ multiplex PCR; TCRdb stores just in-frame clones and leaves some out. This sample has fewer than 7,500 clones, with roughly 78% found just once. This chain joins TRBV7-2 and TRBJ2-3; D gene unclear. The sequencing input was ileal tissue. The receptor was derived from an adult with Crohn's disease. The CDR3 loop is CASSLVLSDTQYF. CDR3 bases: TGTGCCAGCAGCTTAGTTCTGTCGGATACGCAGTATTTT. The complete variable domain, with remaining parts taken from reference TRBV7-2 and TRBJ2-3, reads GAGVSQSPSNKVTEKGKDVELRCDPISGHTALYWYRQSLGQGLEFLIYFQGNSAPDKSGLPSDRFSAERTGGSVSTLTIQRTQQEDSAVYLCASSLVLSDTQYFGPGTRLTVL.